This T cell receptor beta chain was obtained from a study of control samples from healthy donors and cancer patients. Profiling relied on immunoSEQ multiplex PCR, and the TCRdb table lists in-frame clones only, not all of them. The data show roughly 150,000 clones, just over 85% seen once. This CDR3 contains 15 residues. Germline V CDR1 and CDR2: LGHDT, YNNKEL (reference sequence). Unmatched junction bases numbered 3, after V lost 4 bases and J lost 1 base. The sequencing input was blood. The sequence derives from a young man in good health. This sequence joins TRBV3-1 (or the pseudogene TRBV3-2) and TRBJ2-5, with 10 bases that match TRBD1. Written as DNA, the CDR3 is TGTGCCAGCAGCCGAGGGGACAGGGGCCAAGAGACCCAGTACTTC. Its translation: CASSRGDRGQETQYF.